The present T cell receptor (beta chain) was sequenced within a study of regulatory T cells in long-lasting Graves disease. The CDR3 spans 16 residues. Germline lookup yields CDR1 DFQATT and CDR2 SNEGSKA (reference sequence). Losses at the gene ends were 5 bases for V and 0 bases for J; bases not matched to a gene: 9. HTBI primers from iRepertoire and Arm-PCR of CDR3 regions yielded the TCR beta libraries. TCRdb reprocessed the multiplex PCR reads via MiXCR and lists one record per CDR3 protein. Of a few hundred thousand distinct CDR3 sequences listed, 12% are singletons. This clonotype has more than one count but fewer than ten. Time point here: newly diagnosed GD, antithyroid drugs for less than 3 months. PBMCs were the source of the RNA used for TCR sequencing. These data were also reused for a study on T cells in Graves' hyperthyroidism and ophthalmopathy.

The sequencing used peripheral blood mononuclear cells (PBMCs), collected at new diagnosis, from a patient treated with antithyroid drugs. The genes are TRBV20-1 and TRBJ1-5; 8 bases are a match to TRBD1. This TCR came from a woman under 30 with Graves disease. CDR3 DNA: TGCAGTGCTGCGGTCCCGGGACAGGATAGCAATCAGCCCCAGCATTTT. This translates into CSAAVPGQDSNQPQHF.